This T cell receptor beta chain was retrieved from a study of regulatory T cells in long-lasting Graves disease. Time point of the sample: newly diagnosed GD, antithyroid drugs for less than 3 months. Construction of the TCR library relied on RNA isolated from PBMCs. Blood from the periphery, about 9.7 milliliters in all, was drawn into EDTA tubes. Building the TCR beta libraries relied on iRepertoire HTBI primers, and CDR3 regions underwent Arm-PCR. One entry per CDR3 protein, called by TCRdb with MiXCR from the multiplex PCR reads. The repertoire has around 240,000 distinct CDR3 sequences, about 18% of them found once; the top ten carry less than 15%. Study-level findings and limits: Newly diagnosed disease favored TRBV20-1 and TRBJ2-1 over persistent disease.

This clonotype occurred many times. Antigen specificity is unknown. The CDR3 length is 15 residues. Trimming cost V 6 bases and J 4 bases; bases outside gene matches: 11. Per germline, CDR1 SGHAT and CDR2 FQNNGV. This sample was shared with a second study, whose subject was T cells in Graves' hyperthyroidism and ophthalmopathy. That report adds: TCR CDR3 regions were first amplified by RT-PCR with HTBI primers. In the blood, most expanded thyroid clonotypes above 0.001 appeared as well.

The sample consisted of peripheral blood mononuclear cells (PBMCs), taken at new diagnosis, from a patient treated with antithyroid drugs. The rearrangement joins TRBV11-2 to TRBJ2-5, with 7 bases aligning to TRBD1. This receptor was taken from a woman under 40 with Graves disease. The CDR3 loop reads CASSPWDSPRETQYF. The CDR3 nucleotides read TGTGCCAGCAGTCCATGGGACAGTCCCAGAGAGACCCAGTACTTC.